This T cell receptor (beta chain) was recorded in a study of cytomegalovirus exposure and HLA in healthy donors. Study-level background: The approximately 120 validation repertoires, a later analysis reported, used the same platform as the approximately 650 first-cohort repertoires. Study-wide results and caveats: A subsequent analysis found that TCR clusters from the first cohort also tended to co-occur in the roughly 120 validation repertoires, with about 95% of cluster scores above 0.

Assay: immunoSEQ multiplex PCR; the TCRdb copy retains only in-frame clones and omits some. The sample lists about 130,000 clones, 85% to 90% occurring once. On this clone: Its specificity is not known.

After removal of 4 bases from V and 4 bases from J, the junction contained 4 bases not matched to a gene. The CDR3 runs 14 residues. CDR1 and CDR2 from the germline V gene are MDHEN and SYDVKM. This sequence was found in a woman aged 18-29 years in good health and CMV-seronegative. The chain employs TRBV28 and TRBJ1-2; 9 bases agree with TRBD1. The sequenced material came from PBMCs. CDR3 protein: CASSSGQGSYGYTF. Here the CDR3 DNA reads TGTGCCAGCAGTTCAGGACAGGGGAGCTATGGCTACACCTTC.